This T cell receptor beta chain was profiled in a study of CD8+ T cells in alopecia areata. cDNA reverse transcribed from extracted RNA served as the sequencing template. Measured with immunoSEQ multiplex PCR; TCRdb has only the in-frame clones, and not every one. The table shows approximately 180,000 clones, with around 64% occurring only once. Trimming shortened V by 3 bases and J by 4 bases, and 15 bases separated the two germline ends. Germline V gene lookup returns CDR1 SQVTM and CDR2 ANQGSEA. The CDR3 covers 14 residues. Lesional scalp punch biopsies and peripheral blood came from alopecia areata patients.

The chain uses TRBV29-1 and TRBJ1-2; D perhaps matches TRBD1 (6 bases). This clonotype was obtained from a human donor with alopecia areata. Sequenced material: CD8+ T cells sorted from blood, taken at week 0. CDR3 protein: CSVEGHQIFYGYTF. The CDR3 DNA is TGCAGCGTTGAGGGACACCAAATCTTCTATGGCTACACCTTC.